Each of the 8 T cell receptor beta chains below was sequenced from the same sample in a study of T cells expressing NK-cell markers. TCRdb reanalyzed the 5' RACE reads and collapses them to one entry per CDR3 protein, without DNA. Its clone listing holds about 170,000 distinct CDR3 sequences. Sequenced sample: blood T cells: a sorted CD56 or NKG2C T cell subset, CD4+ or CD8+ T cells, or bulk PBMC T cells (not recorded which). Every receptor here comes from a man between 18 and 69 years old in good health.

The chain is built from TRBV2 and TRBJ2-7; TCRdb lists TRBD1, though no DNA is available to test this call. The CDR3 length is 12 residues. Germline V CDR1 and CDR2: SNHLY, FYNNEI. CDR3 protein: CASSDDRGEQYF. The complete variable domain, with remaining parts taken from reference TRBV2 and TRBJ2-7, reads EPEVTQTPSHQVTQMGQEVILRCVPISNHLYFYWYRQILGQKVEFLVSFYNNEISEKSEIFDDQFSVERPDGSNFTLKIRSTKLEDSAMYFCASSDDRGEQYFGPGTRLTVT.

This sequence joins TRBV28 and TRBJ2-7; TCRdb outputs TRBD2, but without DNA this stays unchecked. This CDR3 has 16 residues. Germline values: CDR1 MDHEN, CDR2 SYDVKM. Here the CDR3 reads CATHLYPTGLSYEQYF. Full variable domain (remainder filled in from reference TRBV28 and TRBJ2-7): DVKVTQSSRYLVKRTGEKVFLECVQDMDHENMFWYRQDPGLGLRLIYFSYDVKMKEKGDIPEGYSVSREKKERFSLILESASTNQTSMYLCATHLYPTGLSYEQYFGPGTRLTVT.

The chain recombines TRBV5-6 with TRBJ1-1. The CDR3 runs to 13 residues. Germline V CDR1 and CDR2: SGHDT, YYEEEE. This CDR3 is CASSTSGNTEAFF.

The rearrangement uses TRBV2 and TRBJ2-7; without DNA, the TCRdb call of TRBD2 cannot be checked. The CDR3 has 13 residues. Germline CDR1 SNHLY, CDR2 FYNNEI. CDR3 amino acids: CASTRGGPGEQYF.

The chain is built from TRBV25-1 and TRBJ2-1. The CDR3 is 11 residues long. Germline CDR1 MGHDK, CDR2 SYGVNS. This CDR3 is CASSPFNEQFF.

The gene calls are TRBV9 and TRBJ1-1. Germline V gives CDR1 SGDLS, CDR2 YYNGEE. The CDR3 consists of 12 residues. This CDR3 is CASRGSGTEAFF. Full variable domain (missing parts from reference TRBV9 and TRBJ1-1): DSGVTQTPKHLITATGQRVTLRCSPRSGDLSVYWYQQSLDQGLQFLIQYYNGEERAKGNILERFSAQQFPDLHSELNLSSLELGDSALYFCASRGSGTEAFFGQGTRLTVV.

The genes are TRBV7-3 and TRBJ2-2; TCRdb lists TRBD1, though no DNA is available to test this call. This CDR3 comprises 13 residues. Per the germline V gene, CDR1 is SGHTA and CDR2 is FQGTGA. CDR3 protein: CASSQGESGELFF.

The V gene is TRBV12-3 or TRBV12-4, the J gene TRBJ2-7; TCRdb picks TRBD1, but there is no DNA to check that call. The CDR3 extends over 14 amino acids. The chain's CDR3 is CASSLKGPHYEQYF.